This T cell receptor (beta chain) stems from a study of post-analysis software for immune sequencing data. As for the study in general: Recorded disease courses covered relapsing-remitting, secondary progressive and progressive-relapsing multiple sclerosis. Some patients had no subtype annotation. Broader study findings: Significantly lower normalized Chao1 diversity was found in patients with multiple sclerosis relative to controls. Roughly five TRBV segments appeared more often in patients than in controls, and TRBV5-6, TRBV5-1 and TRBV20-1 were among these.

This clonotype occurred many times. Its antigen is not identified. TCR beta cDNA libraries included unique molecular identifiers. Input of roughly 1 to 11 million T cells yielded 500,000 to 650,000 cDNA molecules. In TCRdb, the PCR reads were re-called with MiXCR into one record per CDR3 protein. The table includes roughly 540,000 distinct CDR3 sequences, around a third detected once. Germline CDR1 LGHNA, CDR2 YNFKEQ. Trimming cost V 3 bases and J 6 bases; bases outside gene matches: 7. The CDR3 is 16 amino acids. The rearrangement joins TRBV4-2 to TRBJ2-1; TRBD2 matches at 11 bases. Sequenced input: blood. The clonotype was recovered from a girl aged 2-17 years with multiple sclerosis. CDR3 nucleotides: TGTGCCAGCAGCCATGGTAGCGGGGGGGCCGGCAATGAGCAGTTCTTC. Translation gives CASSHGSGGAGNEQFF.